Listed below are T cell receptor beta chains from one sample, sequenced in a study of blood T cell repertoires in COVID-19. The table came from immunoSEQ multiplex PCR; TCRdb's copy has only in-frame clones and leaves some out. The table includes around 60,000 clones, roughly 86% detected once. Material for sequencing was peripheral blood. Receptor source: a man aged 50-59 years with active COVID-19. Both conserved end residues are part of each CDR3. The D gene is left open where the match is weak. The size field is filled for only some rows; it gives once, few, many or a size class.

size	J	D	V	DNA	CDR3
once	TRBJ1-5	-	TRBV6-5	TGTGCCAGCAGCCCAGCGCGGGCCAAGAATCAGCCCCAGCATTTT	CASSPARAKNQPQHF
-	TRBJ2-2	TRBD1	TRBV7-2	TGTGCCAGCAGGATGGGGCCAGGGGGCAAGACCGGGGAGCTGTTTTTT	CASRMGPGGKTGELFF
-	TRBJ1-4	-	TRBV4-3	TGCGCCAGCAGCCAAGCCGGGAGGGGGACTAATGAAAAACTGTTTTTT	CASSQAGRGTNEKLFF
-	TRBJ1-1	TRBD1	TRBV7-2	TGTGCCAGCAGCTTACGACGGGACAGCTCTGAAGCTTTCTTT	CASSLRRDSSEAFF
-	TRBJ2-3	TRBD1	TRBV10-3	TGTGCCATCACCACAGGGGAAGGATCAGATACGCAGTATTTT	CAITTGEGSDTQYF
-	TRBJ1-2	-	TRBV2	TGTGCCAGCAGTGAGTTGATACGGGACTATGGCTACACCTTC	CASSELIRDYGYTF
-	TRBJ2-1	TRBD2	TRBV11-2	TGTGCCAGTGGGCGGGGGGGTTCGGCGGATGAGCAGTTCTTC	CASGRGGSADEQFF
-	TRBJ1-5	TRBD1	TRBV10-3	TGTGCCATCAGCGATAGGACAGGGACAAATCAGCCCCAGCATTTT	CAISDRTGTNQPQHF
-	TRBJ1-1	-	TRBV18	TGTGCCAGCTCAGAAGGACACCCCACTGAAGCTTTCTTT	CASSEGHPTEAFF
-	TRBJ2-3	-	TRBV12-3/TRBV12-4	TGTGCCAGCAGTACCCGGTGGGATACGCAGTATTTT	CASSTRWDTQYF
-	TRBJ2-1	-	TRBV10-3	TGTGCCATCAGTGAGTCGGGGCTCTGGGTTTTCTTC	CAISESGLWVFF
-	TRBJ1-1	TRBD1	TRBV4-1	TGCGCCAGCAGCCATCCAGACAGGGGGCGTCAGAACACTGAAGCTTTCTTT	CASSHPDRGRQNTEAFF
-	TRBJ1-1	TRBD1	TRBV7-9	TGTGCCAGCAGCCGTGAACAGGGGTGGAACACTGAAGCTTTCTTT	CASSREQGWNTEAFF
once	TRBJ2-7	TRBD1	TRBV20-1	TGCAGTGCTACGACAGGGGTGGGGCAGTACTTC	CSATTGVGQYF
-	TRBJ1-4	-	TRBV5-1	TGCGCCAGCAGCTTGCGCGGGGCCACTAATGAAAAACTGTTTTTT	CASSLRGATNEKLFF
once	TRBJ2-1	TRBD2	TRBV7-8	TGTGCCAGCAGCTTACTAGCGGGGGGGAGGAATGAGCAGTTCTTC	CASSLLAGGRNEQFF
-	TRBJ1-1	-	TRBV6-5	TGTGCCAGCAGTCCGGGGGGCAGGGTTGAAGCTTTCTTT	CASSPGGRVEAFF
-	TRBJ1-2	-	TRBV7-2	TGTGCCAGCAGCCCCGACAGAAACTATGGCTACACCTTC	CASSPDRNYGYTF
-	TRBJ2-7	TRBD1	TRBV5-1	TGCGCCAGCAGCACTGGACAGGTCCCCTACGAGCAGTACTTC	CASSTGQVPYEQYF
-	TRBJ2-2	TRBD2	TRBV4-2	TGTGCCCGCGCGGGCGGGGGGGCCAGCGGGGAGCTGTTTTTT	CARAGGGASGELFF
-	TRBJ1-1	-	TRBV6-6	TGTGCCAGCAGGAGCCGAGGGGGCACTGAAGCTTTCTTT	CASRSRGGTEAFF
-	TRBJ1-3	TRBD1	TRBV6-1	TGTGCCAGCAGTGAAGCCGCACTGACAGGGACCTTAGGAAACACCATATATTTT	CASSEAALTGTLGNTIYF
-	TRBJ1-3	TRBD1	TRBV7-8	TGTGTCAGCAGCAACAGGGGATCTGGAAACACCATATATTTT	CVSSNRGSGNTIYF
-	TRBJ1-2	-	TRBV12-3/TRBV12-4	TGTGCCAGCAGCGACTCCTATGGCTACACCTTC	CASSDSYGYTF
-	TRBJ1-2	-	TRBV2	TGTGCCAGCAGTGAATTGCGGGGAGGGAACTATGGCTACACCTTC	CASSELRGGNYGYTF
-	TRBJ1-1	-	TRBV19	TGTGCCAGTAGTAACCTCGGACAGAACACTGAAGCTTTCTTT	CASSNLGQNTEAFF
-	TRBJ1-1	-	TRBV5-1	TGCGCCAGCAGCCCATCGGGACACGCCACTGAAGCTTTCTTT	CASSPSGHATEAFF
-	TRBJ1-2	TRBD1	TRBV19	TGTGCCAGTAGTGCCCTGGACAGGGGGATGGGTCATGGCTACACCTTC	CASSALDRGMGHGYTF
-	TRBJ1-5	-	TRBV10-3	TGTGCCATCAGAAGTTCGGGTCCGGATCAGCCCCAGCATTTT	CAIRSSGPDQPQHF
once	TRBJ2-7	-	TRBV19	TGTGCCAGTAGTATAGAGCGAGGTTTCGTCGAGCAGTACTTC	CASSIERGFVEQYF
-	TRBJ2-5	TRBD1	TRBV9	TGTGCCAGCAGCGGAGGGGGCTGGGAGACCCAGTACTTC	CASSGGGWETQYF
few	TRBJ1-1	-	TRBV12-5	TGTGCTAGTGGTTTGGTACTTGGGACAGAAGCTTTCTTT	CASGLVLGTEAFF
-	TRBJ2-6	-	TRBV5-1	TGCGCCAGCAGCTTGGGAGGGAGCGCGTCTGGGGCCAACGTCCTGACTTTC	CASSLGGSASGANVLTF
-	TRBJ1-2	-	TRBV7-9	TGTGCCAGCAGCTTTTCGCAGGTATTGGCCTATGGCTACACCTTC	CASSFSQVLAYGYTF
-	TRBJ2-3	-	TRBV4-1	TGCGCCAGCAGCCAAGTCCTAGCCACAGATACGCAGTATTTT	CASSQVLATDTQYF
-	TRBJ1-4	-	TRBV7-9	TGTGCCAGCAGCTTAGGCGGAGGCGCGGGAAGGGAAAAACTGTTTTTT	CASSLGGGAGREKLFF
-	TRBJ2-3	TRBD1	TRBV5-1	TGCGCCAGCAGCGTTGCCGCGACAGGGGGAGCAGATACGCAGTATTTT	CASSVAATGGADTQYF
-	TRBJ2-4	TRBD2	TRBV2	TGTGCCAGCAGTGACATTAGCCTAGCGGGGTTAGCCAAAAACATTCAGTACTTC	CASSDISLAGLAKNIQYF
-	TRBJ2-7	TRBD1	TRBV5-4	TGTGCCAGCAGGGGGGACAGGGAAATATCCTACGAGCAGTACTTC	CASRGDREISYEQYF
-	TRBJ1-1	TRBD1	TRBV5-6	TGTGCCAGCAGCATCCGGGACAGGAACACTGAAGCTTTCTTT	CASSIRDRNTEAFF
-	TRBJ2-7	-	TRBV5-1	TGCGCCAGCAGCTTGGCCAGGGATCCCTACGAGCAGTACTTC	CASSLARDPYEQYF
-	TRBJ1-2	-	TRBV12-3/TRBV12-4	TGTGCCAGCAGTTTCCCAGCTAACTATGGCTACACCTTC	CASSFPANYGYTF
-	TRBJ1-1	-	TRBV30	TGTGCCTGGAGTGTACGTAGGAACACTGAAGCTTTCTTT	CAWSVRRNTEAFF
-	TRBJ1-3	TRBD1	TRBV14	TGTGCCAGCAGCCAAGCACAGGGGATGGACTCTGGAAACACCATATATTTT	CASSQAQGMDSGNTIYF
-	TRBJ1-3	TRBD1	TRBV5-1	TGCGCCAGCAGTTTACAGGGGGCGGAAAACACCATATATTTT	CASSLQGAENTIYF
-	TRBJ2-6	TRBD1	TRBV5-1	TGCGCCAGCAGCTTGATGGGACAGAGCTCTGGGGCCAACGTCCTGACTTTC	CASSLMGQSSGANVLTF
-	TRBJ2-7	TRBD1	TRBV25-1	TGTGCCAGCAGTGTCCGGGACAGGGGCACCTACGAGCAGTACTTC	CASSVRDRGTYEQYF
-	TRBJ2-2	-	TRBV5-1	TGCGCCAGCAGCCAGGGGACAAGGCCCCCCCCCGGGGAGCTGTTTTTT	CASSQGTRPPPGELFF
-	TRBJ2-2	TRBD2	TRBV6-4	TGTGCCAGCAGTGATCCCTTAGACGGAGCGGGGGTTACCGGGGAGCTGTTTTTT	CASSDPLDGAGVTGELFF
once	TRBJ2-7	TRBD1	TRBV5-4	TGTGCCAGCAGCTTAACAGGGGGCTACGAGCAGTACTTC	CASSLTGGYEQYF
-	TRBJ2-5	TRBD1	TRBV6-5	TGTGCCAGCAGACTAGACAGGGGAGGTTGGGAGACCCAGTACTTC	CASRLDRGGWETQYF